This entry lists 26 T cell receptor beta chains sequenced from one sample in a study of T-cell memory formation after mild COVID-19. TCRdb re-analysed the 5' RACE reads in MiXCR, keeping a single row per CDR3 protein. Here the sample spans some 330,000 distinct CDR3 sequences, around 20% being singletons. Sequencing was performed on PBMCs or a T cell subset sorted from them (not recorded which). The origin of the receptors is an adult woman who had mild COVID-19 (a few samples of this study predate the infection). Cell type and time point are not known.

The chain has TRBV14 and TRBJ2-1; 10 bases are a match to TRBD2. V was pared by 4 bases and J by 7 bases, with 4 bases of the junction left unmatched. Germline CDR1 and CDR2: SGHDN and FVKESK. This CDR3 is 14 amino acids long. In DNA form, the CDR3 reads TGTGCCAGCAGCCCTCTAGCGGGAGTAAATGAGCAGTTCTTC. Translation gives CASSPLAGVNEQFF.

This clonotype has only a few counts. This chain uses TRBV20-1 with TRBJ1-2; TRBD1 might be the D (5 bases). The CDR3 has 14 amino acids. The V and J ends lost 1 base and 6 bases respectively, with 15 bases between them. Germline V gene data show CDR1 as DFQATT and CDR2 as SNEGSKA (reference sequence). The CDR3 loop reads CSARAGVEGHGYTF. In DNA, the CDR3 is TGCAGTGCTAGAGCGGGGGTTGAGGGACATGGCTACACCTTC.

This clonotype occurred a few times. The chain carries TRBV7-9 and TRBJ2-1; D remains ambiguous. V was clipped by 3 bases and J by 7 bases, with 7 bases between them. Germline V gives CDR1 SEHNR, CDR2 FQNEAQ (reference sequence). The CDR3 consists of 12 residues. The CDR3 region is CASSLVQNEQFF. The CDR3 nucleotides are TGTGCCAGCAGCTTGGTTCAGAATGAGCAGTTCTTC.

J is TRBJ1-2 and V is TRBV3-1; 7 bases align to TRBD1. There are 13 residues in the CDR3. Trimming took 7 bases from V and 7 from J; bases not matched to a gene: 9. The V gene's germline CDR1 is LGHDT and CDR2 YNNKEL (reference sequence). The CDR3 coding sequence is TGTGCCAGCACAGACAGGGTTAGTCGTGGCTACACCTTC. It encodes CASTDRVSRGYTF.

The rearrangement joins TRBV4-1 to TRBJ2-3; D is uncertain. V lost 6 bases and J lost 4, with 20 bases in between. Per the germline V gene, CDR1 is MGHRA and CDR2 is YSYEKL. There are 16 residues in the CDR3. CDR3 region: CASRPILALGPDTQYF. CDR3 bases: TGCGCCAGCAGGCCTATTCTGGCCCTCGGCCCAGATACGCAGTATTTT.

The chain has TRBV20-1 and TRBJ2-7, with D possibly TRBD2 on 6 matching bases. There are 15 residues in the CDR3. Trimming took 3 bases from V and 0 from J, leaving 15 bases between them. From germline, CDR1 is DFQATT and CDR2 SNEGSKA (reference sequence). The CDR3 is CSASGLAFSSYEQYF. The CDR3 DNA reads as TGCAGTGCTAGTGGGCTAGCGTTCAGCTCCTACGAGCAGTACTTC.

V gene TRBV5-6 combines with J gene TRBJ2-5; 10 bases are shared with TRBD2. The CDR3 loop spans 15 amino acids. CDR1 is SGHDT, CDR2 YYEEEE, per germline. V was clipped by 0 bases and J by 5 bases; unmatched bases: 4. The CDR3 nucleotides are TGTGCCAGCAGCTTGGAGTCGGGACTAGCGGAGACCCAGTACTTC. Amino acids: CASSLESGLAETQYF. Together with reference TRBV5-6 and TRBJ2-5, the CDR3 gives the full variable domain: DAGVTQSPTHLIKTRGQQVTLRCSPKSGHDTVSWYQQALGQGPQFIFQYYEEEERQRGNFPDRFSGHQFPNYSSELNVNALLLGDSALYLCASSLESGLAETQYFGPGTRLLVL.

This clonotype was detected a few times. This sequence joins TRBV20-1 and TRBJ2-7, with D perhaps given as TRBD1 or TRBD2 (5 bases each). CDR1 is DFQATT and CDR2 is SNEGSKA in the germline V gene (reference sequence). Trimming pared 3 bases from V and 10 bases from J, leaving 19 bases between. The CDR3 extends over 13 amino acids. CDR3 in amino acids: CSARTATWDPQYF. The CDR3 DNA follows: TGCAGTGCTAGGACAGCAACGTGGGACCCCCAGTACTTC.

J is TRBJ2-1 and V is TRBV6-6; D is possibly TRBD1 or TRBD2 (5 bases each). Germline CDR1 MNHNY, CDR2 SVGAGI (reference sequence). The CDR3 covers 18 residues. Trimming stripped 8 bases from V and 10 bases from J, with 33 bases between. The CDR3 loop reads CASSGNLAPGPRVREQFF. The CDR3 DNA is TGTGCCAGCTCGGGGAACCTCGCCCCGGGACCTCGGGTCAGGGAGCAGTTCTTC.

The sample holds a few counts of this clonotype. V is TRBV5-5 and J is TRBJ2-2, with D uncertain. The CDR3 length is 15 residues. Germline-derived CDR1 and CDR2 are SGHKS and YYEKEE (reference sequence). Trimming removed 4 bases at V and 5 bases at J, with 15 bases between. CDR3 sequence: CASSRWIIPTGELFF. CDR3 coding DNA: TGTGCCAGCAGCCGTTGGATCATCCCAACCGGGGAGCTGTTTTTT.

The V gene is TRBV12-5, the J gene TRBJ1-2; 7 nucleotides align to TRBD1. Germline V CDR1 and CDR2: LGHNT, FRNRAP. This CDR3 has 20 residues. With V trimmed by 2 bases and J by 8 bases, 26 bases remained unmatched. The CDR3 reads CASGLYPHGTANTIRGGYTF. The CDR3 DNA reads as TGTGCTAGTGGTTTGTACCCCCACGGGACAGCCAACACTATACGAGGAGGCTACACCTTC. Based on the CDR3 plus reference TRBV12-5 and TRBJ1-2, the full variable domain is DARVTQTPRHKVTEMGQEVTMRCQPILGHNTVFWYRQTMMQGLELLAYFRNRAPLDDSGMPKDRFSAEMPDATLATLKIQPSEPRDSAVYFCASGLYPHGTANTIRGGYTFGSGTRLTVV.

This chain joins TRBV5-6 and TRBJ2-5; D could derive from TRBD1 or TRBD2 (5 bases each). Germline CDR1 is SGHDT and CDR2 is YYEEEE. Trimming stripped 4 bases from V and 2 bases from J, with 15 bases between. The CDR3 spans 15 residues. The CDR3 is CASSPGGRQQETQYF. The CDR3 region has the DNA TGTGCCAGCAGCCCTGGGGGACGGCAGCAAGAGACCCAGTACTTC.

The chain is built from TRBV5-1 and TRBJ1-2; tentative D call: TRBD1 (6 bases). The CDR3 contains 14 residues. Germline lookup yields CDR1 SGHRS and CDR2 YFSETQ. V was trimmed by 5 bases and J by 0 bases, leaving 11 bases between them. The CDR3 nucleotides read TGCGCCAGCAGAGCAGGGGTTACTAACTATGGCTACACCTTC. Encoded protein: CASRAGVTNYGYTF.

This clonotype showed up just a few times. The rearrangement uses TRBV6-4 and TRBJ2-1, with 8 positions matching TRBD2. V trimming: 3 bases; J trimming: 6 bases; junction bases outside the gene matches: 7. The length of the CDR3 is 15 residues. CDR1 is MRHNA and CDR2 is SNTAGT in the germline V gene. DNA for the CDR3: TGTGCCAGCAGTGAGTCCAGCGGGAGCAGCAATGAGCAGTTCTTC. This codes for CASSESSGSSNEQFF.

This clonotype was observed a few times. This chain connects TRBV7-6 to TRBJ1-1; D is possibly TRBD1 (6 bases). This CDR3 has 15 amino acids. V lost 1 base to trimming and J lost 5 bases, with 14 bases between them. Per the germline V gene, CDR1 is SGHVS and CDR2 is FNYEAQ. CDR3: CASSLESGARTEAFF. Here the CDR3 DNA reads TGTGCCAGCAGCTTAGAGTCAGGGGCAAGGACTGAAGCTTTCTTT.

V gene TRBV13 combines with J gene TRBJ1-3, with no clear D. The CDR3 has 12 amino acids. Deletions cut 3 bases from V and 9 bases from J, with 9 bases between. Germline assignment: CDR1 PRHDT and CDR2 FYEKMQ (reference sequence). CDR3 bases: TGTGCCAGCAGCTTCCGTTTGGGCACCATATATTTT. This gives the protein CASSFRLGTIYF.

The chain carries TRBV30 and TRBJ2-7; tentative D call: TRBD2 (6 bases). The CDR3 is 13 residues long. V was shortened by 2 bases and J by 6 bases, with 14 bases between the two germline ends. Germline CDR1 GTSNPN, CDR2 SVGIG (reference sequence). This CDR3 is CAWSPSSGVEQYF. The CDR3 DNA sequence: TGTGCCTGGAGTCCCTCCTCGGGGGTCGAGCAGTACTTC. The variable domain in full, with the rest retrieved from reference TRBV30 and TRBJ2-7, is SQTIHQWPATLVQPVGSPLSLECTVEGTSNPNLYWYRQAAGRGLQLLFYSVGIGQISSEVPQNLSASRPQDRQFILSSKKLLLSDSGFYLCAWSPSSGVEQYFGPGTRLTVT.

The CDR3 spells CASSPEKVDTEAFF. In DNA, the CDR3 is TGTGCCAGCTCACCGGAGAAAGTGGACACTGAAGCTTTCTTT. The chain couples TRBV18 to TRBJ1-1; D gene ambiguous. This CDR3 spans 14 amino acids. CDR1 and CDR2 (germline): KGHSH, LQKENI. V lost 3 bases and J 3 bases, leaving 11 bases between the germline ends. Drawing the rest from reference TRBV18 and TRBJ1-1, the complete variable domain is NAGVMQNPRHLVRRRGQEARLRCSPMKGHSHVYWYRQLPEEGLKFMVYLQKENIIDESGMPKERFSAEFPKEGPSILRIQQVVRGDSAAYFCASSPEKVDTEAFFGQGTRLTVV.

This rearrangement joins TRBV4-1 to TRBJ1-4; a possible D gene is TRBD1 (5 bases). Germline values: CDR1 MGHRA, CDR2 YSYEKL. This CDR3 comprises 16 residues. The V and J ends lost 4 bases and 4 bases respectively, with 16 bases between them. In nucleotides, the CDR3 is TGCGCCAGCAGCCCCTCCACGCAGGGAATTAATGAAAAACTGTTTTTT. Translating it yields CASSPSTQGINEKLFF.

CDR3 loop: CASSYVPMSSYEQYF. CDR3 nucleotide sequence: TGTGCCAGCAGTTATGTCCCCATGAGCTCCTACGAGCAGTACTTC. The chain links TRBV2 to TRBJ2-7; D gene ambiguous. V lost 5 bases and J 0 bases, leaving 14 bases between the germline ends. There are 15 residues in the CDR3. Germline lookup yields CDR1 SNHLY and CDR2 FYNNEI.

This clonotype was recorded a few times. V is TRBV2 and J is TRBJ2-1; a weak D match, TRBD2 (7 bases). Looked up from germline, CDR1 is SNHLY and CDR2 is FYNNEI. The V end lost 11 bases, the J end lost 0 bases, and 17 bases lay between the germline ends. The CDR3 length is 15 residues. CDR3 in DNA: TGTGCCGGCCAGGATAGGGGGGGCTCCTACAATGAGCAGTTCTTC. This sequence encodes CAGQDRGGSYNEQFF.

This clonotype was recorded a few times. The gene calls are TRBV29-1 and TRBJ2-1; D is unclear. Per the germline V gene, CDR1 is SQVTM and CDR2 is ANQGSEA. Between the trimmed V and J ends, which lost 1 base and 8 bases, there was a span of 12 bases. CDR3 size: 13 residues. Written as DNA, the CDR3 is TGCAGCGTTGAAGCAAGTAGGGCGCATGAGCAGTTCTTC. Its translation is CSVEASRAHEQFF.

This clonotype occurred a few times. This chain uses TRBV12-3 or TRBV12-4 with TRBJ2-7, with D maybe TRBD1 (5 bases). V dropped 4 bases and J dropped 0 bases, with 13 bases sitting between them. This CDR3 comprises 15 residues. The CDR3 spells CASSWRQSASYEQYF. The CDR3 DNA is TGTGCCAGCAGTTGGAGACAGTCGGCCTCCTACGAGCAGTACTTC.

This clonotype occurred many times. J is TRBJ2-1 and V is TRBV29-1; D tentatively fits TRBD1 or TRBD2 (5 bases each). V dropped 4 bases and J dropped 9 bases, with 10 bases sitting between them. Germline V gene lookup returns CDR1 SQVTM and CDR2 ANQGSEA. The CDR3 sequence is 11 residues long. CDR3 nucleotide sequence: TGCAGCGTTGCCCGGGGCGCTGAGCAGTTCTTC. Its protein product is CSVARGAEQFF.

This clonotype showed up just a few times. The V call is TRBV12-3 or TRBV12-4, the J call TRBJ2-2; 7 nucleotides match TRBD1. J lost 4 bases, V lost 3 bases, and 11 bases had no gene match. This CDR3 has 17 residues. The CDR3 spells CASSFTPGGRPTGELFF. CDR3 nucleotide sequence: TGTGCCAGCAGTTTCACACCAGGGGGTCGCCCCACCGGGGAGCTGTTTTTT.

The CDR3 sequence: CASSYDSFEAFF. The CDR3 nucleotides read TGTGCCAGCAGCTATGACAGTTTTGAAGCTTTCTTT. The chain has TRBV12-3 or TRBV12-4 and TRBJ1-1; D is perhaps TRBD1 (5 bases). V was clipped by 6 bases and J by 7 bases, with 12 bases between them. The CDR3 length is 12 residues.